The 2 T cell receptor beta chains presented below share a single source sample, sequenced in a study of cytomegalovirus exposure and HLA in healthy donors. Use of 60 Vbeta and 13 Jbeta primers characterized the PCR. Using immunoSEQ multiplex PCR, the repertoire was profiled, and TCRdb retains in-frame clones only, with some absent. The table includes about 190,000 clones, about 80% detected once. The sequencing sample was made of PBMCs. The receptors were gathered from a woman aged 40 to 50 in good health and CMV-seronegative.

The rearrangement joins TRBV7-2 to TRBJ1-3, with 10 bases that match TRBD1. CDR1 and CDR2 (germline): SGHTA, FQGNSA. V dropped 2 bases and J dropped 2; count of bases not matched to a gene: 3. This CDR3 spans 16 amino acids. As DNA, the CDR3 is TGTGCCAGCAGCTTAACCGGGACAGGGGCTGGAAACACCATATATTTT. Translation: CASSLTGTGAGNTIYF. Based on the CDR3 plus reference TRBV7-2 and TRBJ1-3, the full variable domain is GAGVSQSPSNKVTEKGKDVELRCDPISGHTALYWYRQSLGQGLEFLIYFQGNSAPDKSGLPSDRFSAERTGGSVSTLTIQRTQQEDSAVYLCASSLTGTGAGNTIYFGEGSWLTVV.

V is TRBV4-1 and J is TRBJ2-7, with D perhaps matching TRBD2 (6 bases). The CDR3 spans 17 residues. Trimming stripped 2 bases from V and 0 bases from J, with 17 bases between. CDR1 is MGHRA, CDR2 YSYEKL, per germline. CDR3: CASSQSPSARSSYEQYV. In DNA, the CDR3 is TGCGCCAGCAGCCAATCGCCTAGCGCTAGGAGCTCCTACGAGCAGTACGTC.